Each of the 18 T cell receptor beta chains below was sequenced from the same sample in a study of neurological immune-mediated disorders. MiXCR, applied by TCRdb to the 5' RACE reads, yields one record per CDR3 protein. Of roughly 100,000 distinct CDR3 sequences listed, 10% to 12% are singletons. Time point denoted: longitudinal time-point 3. The source material was PBMCs. The receptors were gathered from a female donor with HTLV-1-associated myelopathy (HAM/TSP).

This clonotype has at least ten counts. The chain couples TRBV5-5 to TRBJ1-4, with TRBD1 matching 7 bases. The CDR3 has 13 residues. V gave up 2 bases and J gave up 8 bases; unmatched junction bases: 3. Germline V gene sequence: CDR1 SGHKS, CDR2 YYEKEE (reference sequence). CDR3 region: CASSFGTEEKLFF. For the CDR3, the DNA is TGTGCCAGCAGCTTCGGGACAGAAGAAAAACTGTTTTTT.

This clonotype was counted at least ten times. The V and J genes are TRBV5-6 and TRBJ2-3; weak D call: TRBD1 (6 bases). This CDR3 spans 16 amino acids. The ends were cut back, 0 bases at V and 5 bases at J, with 16 bases in the middle. Per germline, CDR1 SGHDT and CDR2 YYEEEE. In DNA form, the CDR3 reads TGTGCCAGCAGCTTGGCCCCAGGGGAAGTTGGAGATACGCAGTATTTT. Protein product: CASSLAPGEVGDTQYF.

This rearrangement joins TRBV20-1 to TRBJ2-3; TRBD2 matches 12 bases. V gave up 5 bases and J gave up 3 bases; unmatched junction bases: 3. The germline V gene has CDR1 DFQATT and CDR2 SNEGSKA (reference sequence). The CDR3 totals 14 residues. Here the CDR3 reads CSALGTSGTDTQYF. CDR3 coding DNA: TGCAGTGCTCTCGGGACTAGCGGGACAGATACGCAGTATTTT.

At least ten counts were recorded for this clonotype. The rearrangement uses TRBV20-1 and TRBJ1-6; the D gene is possibly TRBD1 (6 bases). The ends were cut back, 1 base at V and 6 bases at J, with 7 bases in the middle. This CDR3 has 13 amino acids. Germline V gene lookup returns CDR1 DFQATT and CDR2 SNEGSKA (reference sequence). The CDR3 sequence is CSARGTANSPLHF. CDR3 DNA sequence: TGCAGTGCTAGAGGGACAGCTAATTCACCCCTCCACTTT.

Details on this clonotype: A much larger clone is a single base away; this may be a read error. The chain combines TRBV20-1 with TRBJ2-7, with 7 bases matching TRBD2. The CDR3 contains 15 residues. The V and J ends lost 0 bases and 2 bases, in that order; junction bases with no gene match: 7. CDR1 DFQATT and CDR2 SNEGSKA come from the germline V gene (reference sequence). CDR3 DNA sequence: TGCAGTGCTAGAGAACCCCGGGGGGTGACCTACGAGCAGTACTTC. Residues: CSAREPRGVTYEQYF.

This clonotype was seen ten or more times. The chain couples TRBV4-2 to TRBJ1-1, with TRBD1 matching 7 bases. The germline CDR1 and CDR2 sequences are LGHNA and YNFKEQ. The junction had 20 bases not matched to a gene; V was cut back by 1 base and J by 0 bases. The CDR3 loop spans 21 amino acids. The DNA for the CDR3 is TGTGCCAGCAGCCAAGTAGGGGGCTCTCCCTTAATGCAGCTCGTGAACACTGAAGCTTTCTTT. Amino acids: CASSQVGGSPLMQLVNTEAFF.

About this clonotype: A clone one base away is much larger, so this may be a read error. V usage is TRBV2 and J usage is TRBJ2-1; no definite D call. Germline CDR1 is SNHLY and CDR2 is FYNNEI. This CDR3 is built from 10 residues. The CDR3 loop is CVSSVHEQFF. The DNA of the CDR3 is TGTGTCAGCAGTGTGCATGAGCAGTTCTTC.

This chain links TRBV5-1 with TRBJ2-7; perhaps TRBD1 as D (6 bases). The CDR3 runs to 14 residues. Trimming cost V 4 bases and J 2 bases, with 13 bases left between them. Germline assignment: CDR1 SGHRS and CDR2 YFSETQ. The CDR3: CASSEQTGPYEQYF. In DNA form, the CDR3 reads TGCGCCAGCAGCGAACAAACAGGGCCCTACGAGCAGTACTTC.

This clonotype was counted many times. The chain combines TRBV5-1 with TRBJ2-3, with 7 bases lining up with TRBD1. Germline CDR1 reads SGHRS; CDR2 reads YFSETQ. The CDR3 runs to 16 residues. Trimming cost V 0 bases and J 0 bases; bases outside gene matches: 4. CDR3 amino acids: CASSLVGTVSTDTQYF. The CDR3 bases are TGCGCCAGCAGCTTGGTCGGGACAGTTAGCACAGATACGCAGTATTTT.

This clonotype has more than one count but fewer than ten. The V call is TRBV20-1, the J call TRBJ2-1; 7 bases fit TRBD2. J was trimmed by 3 bases and V by 1 base; bases with no gene match: 12. CDR3 length equals 17 residues. Germline CDR1 and CDR2: DFQATT and SNEGSKA (reference sequence). This CDR3 is CSARAQYSAGVYNEQFF. As DNA, the CDR3 is TGCAGTGCTAGAGCCCAGTACAGCGCGGGGGTCTACAATGAGCAGTTCTTC.

This clonotype appeared many times. V usage is TRBV20-1 and J usage is TRBJ2-7; TRBD2 agrees at 8 bases. Germline V gives CDR1 DFQATT, CDR2 SNEGSKA (reference sequence). The trim removed 0 bases at V and 3 bases at J, leaving 7 bases unmatched. The CDR3 has 15 residues. CDR3 amino acids: CSARDGGGRDYEQYF. The DNA for the CDR3 is TGCAGTGCTAGAGATGGCGGGGGGAGAGACTACGAGCAGTACTTC.

The CDR3 bases are TGTGCCAGCCGAGGGGTCGGGGAGCTGTTTTTT. This translates into CASRGVGELFF. The gene calls are TRBV6-6 and TRBJ2-2, with D perhaps TRBD1 or TRBD2 (5 bases each). V was shortened by 8 bases and J by 7 bases, with 8 bases between the two germline ends. Germline V gene data show CDR1 as MNHNY and CDR2 as SVGAGI (reference sequence). The length of the CDR3 is 11 residues.

The V gene is TRBV5-1, the J gene TRBJ1-1, with 7 nucleotides matching TRBD1. There are 16 residues in the CDR3. Germline CDR1 and CDR2: SGHRS and YFSETQ. Trimming removed 4 bases from V and 0 bases from J; junction bases left unmatched: 9. The CDR3 here is CASSEHRGGVNTEAFF. The DNA of the CDR3 is TGCGCCAGCAGCGAACACAGGGGCGGGGTGAACACTGAAGCTTTCTTT.

This clonotype came up many times. The chain links TRBV28 to TRBJ1-2, with 7 bases matching TRBD1. The V gene's germline CDR1 is MDHEN and CDR2 SYDVKM. CDR3 length: 15 residues. The V segment lost 4 bases and the J segment 10 bases; nucleotides outside the gene matches: 15. Written as DNA, the CDR3 is TGTGCCAGCAGTTCTACTACAGGGGACGCTGGAGTCTACACCTTC. This sequence encodes CASSSTTGDAGVYTF.

There are many counts of this clonotype. V gene TRBV29-1 combines with J gene TRBJ2-7, with 8 bases aligning to TRBD1. The CDR3 is 13 residues long. V gave up 1 base and J gave up 9 bases; unmatched junction bases: 8. Germline V gene lookup returns CDR1 SQVTM and CDR2 ANQGSEA. The CDR3 coding sequence is TGCAGCGTTGAAGGCGGACAGGGTGACGCGCAGTACTTC. Translation gives CSVEGGQGDAQYF.

This clonotype has a count of ten or more. This chain joins TRBV7-2 and TRBJ2-4, with a tentative D call TRBD2 (6 bases). The CDR3 is made up of 17 amino acids. Trimming left V 3 bases short and J 3 bases short, with 18 bases between. Germline V gene lookup returns CDR1 SGHTA and CDR2 FQGNSA. Here the CDR3 reads CASSFGAAGGDKNIQYF. CDR3 DNA sequence: TGTGCCAGCAGCTTCGGGGCCGCCGGGGGAGACAAAAACATTCAGTACTTC. The full variable domain, its missing parts supplied by reference TRBV7-2 and TRBJ2-4, is GAGVSQSPSNKVTEKGKDVELRCDPISGHTALYWYRQSLGQGLEFLIYFQGNSAPDKSGLPSDRFSAERTGGSVSTLTIQRTQQEDSAVYLCASSFGAAGGDKNIQYFGAGTRLSVL.

The chain links TRBV5-1 to TRBJ2-1; D is ambiguous. The V end lost 2 bases, the J end lost 10 bases, and 13 bases lay between the germline ends. The CDR3 spans 13 residues. CDR1 is SGHRS and CDR2 is YFSETQ in the germline V gene. The CDR3 is CASSFVPSEEQFF. The CDR3 DNA follows: TGCGCCAGCAGCTTCGTTCCGTCTGAGGAGCAGTTCTTC. Together with reference TRBV5-1 and TRBJ2-1, the CDR3 gives the full variable domain: KAGVTQTPRYLIKTRGQQVTLSCSPISGHRSVSWYQQTPGQGLQFLFEYFSETQRNKGNFPGRFSGRQFSNSRSEMNVSTLELGDSALYLCASSFVPSEEQFFGPGTRLTVL.

This clonotype was observed many times. This sequence joins TRBV19 and TRBJ2-7; D gene uncertain. The CDR3 totals 13 residues. Germline CDR1 LNHDA, CDR2 SQIVND (reference sequence). The V and J ends lost 3 bases and 2 bases respectively, with 8 bases between them. CDR3 nucleotide sequence: TGTGCCAGTAGTATTCGTCTTCCCTACGAGCAGTACTTC. Translating gives CASSIRLPYEQYF.